These T cell receptor beta chains were read from a single sample in a study of T cells in Graves' hyperthyroidism and ophthalmopathy. MiXCR, run by TCRdb on the multiplex PCR reads, gives a single entry per CDR3 protein. The top ten clones hold under 8% of a sample with a few hundred thousand distinct CDR3 sequences, approximately 14% of them seen once. Material for sequencing was blood. These receptors all come from a woman aged 25 to 45 with Graves' hyperthyroidism. CDR3s include the opening cysteine and the closing phenylalanine or tryptophan.

>TRBV14
CASSQDPQVNQPPHF
>TRBV12-3/TRBV12-4
CASSPRSGPTYNEQFF
>TRBV18
CASSPDRDEKLFF
>TRBV5-1
CASSQEQGARTDTQYF
>TRBV28
CASRLPDSSNQPQHF
>TRBV6-2/TRBV6-3
CASSYVSDRGSEQYF
>TRBV9
CASSRRWTGLYNEQFF
>TRBV5-5
CASTNGGLAGRETQYF
>TRBV7-2
CASSLKGVGGSYNEQFF
>TRBV6-1
CASSQFRGSSYNSPLHF
>TRBV11-2
CASSFTGVDYNEQFF
>TRBV28
CASSSVYRADTQYF
>TRBV24-1
CATSPPGGSNQPQHF
>TRBV20-1
CSARPRGSYNEQFF
>TRBV7-9
CASSLGDRGNSPLHF
>TRBV6-1
CASSGQGAQTEAFF
>TRBV3-1
CASRRGNYGYTF
>TRBV6-2/TRBV6-3
CASSPPKWGLNTGELFF
>TRBV7-3
CASSNLGGKSNQPQHF
>TRBV7-3
CASSLRGESEQFF
>TRBV18
CASSPPRAVSSLNTDTQYF
>TRBV3-1
CASSLKPRTSGRYEQYF
>TRBV7-3
CASSPGTGGIQLYF
>TRBV7-3
CASSLKGPGREGGYTF
>TRBV12-3/TRBV12-4
CASRTVASTDTQYF
>TRBV5-6
CASSQIDREETQYF
>TRBV7-3
CASSLIGQGGYEQYF
>TRBV4-2
CASSQYSEELFF
>TRBV7-2
CASGLEGTQYF
>TRBV5-1
CASKIAGGYEQYF
>TRBV5-6
CASSLPAGEQYF
>TRBV20-1
CSASWGGKENQPQHF
>TRBV5-1
CASSRTGGQGETQYF
>TRBV3-1
CASSQGRTLSTEAFF
>TRBV7-8
CASSLYAEKQETQYF
>TRBV11-2
CASSPRTIETQYF